These T cell receptor beta chains were read from a single sample in a study of human T cells and chemical hapten exposure. TCRdb reprocessed the RACE reads with MiXCR, giving one entry per CDR3 protein. The profile covers around 130,000 distinct CDR3 sequences, with roughly 9% appearing a single time and around 1.7% taken by the ten largest. Sample: whole blood. These receptors came from a male donor in good health. Some clones in this sample may be carry-over from other donors' samples. CDR3s include the opening cysteine and the closing phenylalanine or tryptophan. Fields, in order: D gene, clone size, CDR3 length, V gene, J gene, CDR3 DNA, CDR3 protein. The D gene is left open where the match is weak. Some rows have no size entry. The others give once, few or many, or a class for an expanded clone.

TRBD1	few	16	TRBV12-3/TRBV12-4	TRBJ1-6	TGTGCCAGCAGTTTTGGCCAGGGGGCTGGAAATTCACCCCTCCACTTT	CASSFGQGAGNSPLHF
TRBD2	NA	16	TRBV5-4	TRBJ2-1	TGTGCCAGCAGCGGGAGGATTAGCGGGAATTACAATGAGCAGTTCTTC	CASSGRISGNYNEQFF
NA	NA	13	TRBV20-1	TRBJ1-1	TGCAGTGCTACGGACGACCTTAGGGGGTTTGCTTTCTTT	CSATDDLRGFAFF
TRBD1	many	15	TRBV20-1	TRBJ2-3	TGCAGTGCTAATCCCCTGGGACAGACCACAGATACGCAGTATTTT	CSANPLGQTTDTQYF
NA	many	12	TRBV20-1	TRBJ1-1	TGCAGTGCTCTGGAGGGGGGGACTGAAGCTTTCTTT	CSALEGGTEAFF
TRBD2	NA	17	TRBV14	TRBJ2-2	TGTGCCAGCAGCCAATCCCCTAGCGGCCCTAACACCGGGGAGCTGTTTTTT	CASSQSPSGPNTGELFF
NA	once	15	TRBV11-2	TRBJ2-3	TGTGCCAGCAGCTTGTCACCTCTCAACACAGATACGCAGTATTTT	CASSLSPLNTDTQYF
TRBD1	few	13	TRBV7-9	TRBJ1-2	TGTGCCAGCAGCTCCGGACAGGGGGCTGGCTACACCTTC	CASSSGQGAGYTF
NA	few	15	TRBV6-2/TRBV6-3	TRBJ1-5	TGTGCCAGCAGGGGACACGACCCCAGCCATCAGCCCCAGCATTTT	CASRGHDPSHQPQHF
TRBD1	NA	15	TRBV5-1	TRBJ2-7	TGCGTCAGCAGCTCGGGGACAGGGGGCACCTACGAGCAGTACTTC	CVSSSGTGGTYEQYF
TRBD1	NA	14	TRBV7-9	TRBJ2-7	TGTGCCAGCAGCTTTAGGGACAGAGCCTACGAGCAGTACTTC	CASSFRDRAYEQYF
TRBD2	NA	18	TRBV20-1	TRBJ2-7	TGCAGTGCTAGACCCACAGGGACTAGCGGGAGCATTATCTACGAGCAGTACTTC	CSARPTGTSGSIIYEQYF
NA	NA	12	TRBV29-1	TRBJ2-7	TGCAGCGTTGCTAGCGTCTCCTACGAGCAGTACTTC	CSVASVSYEQYF
NA	few	16	TRBV15	TRBJ2-7	TGTGCCACCAGCAGAGATCGAGTGACATTCGTCCACGAGCAGTACTTC	CATSRDRVTFVHEQYF
TRBD1	NA	17	TRBV15	TRBJ2-3	TGTGCCACCAGACTCCGGGACAGTTCCTCTAGCACAGATACGCAGTATTTT	CATRLRDSSSSTDTQYF
TRBD1	NA	15	TRBV6-1	TRBJ2-2	TGTGCCAGCATTGCCGGGACAGTAAACACCGGGGAGCTGTTTTTT	CASIAGTVNTGELFF
NA	few	15	TRBV10-1	TRBJ2-2	TGCGCCAGCAGTGAGAAGGGGGGGTACACCGGGGAGCTGTTTTTT	CASSEKGGYTGELFF
TRBD2	NA	15	TRBV6-5	TRBJ2-7	TGTGCCAGCAGTGCTAGCGGGACCGACTCCTACGAGCAGTACTTC	CASSASGTDSYEQYF
NA	NA	13	TRBV7-8	TRBJ1-5	TGTGCCAGCAGCTTAGAGTCCCATCAGCCCCAGCATTTT	CASSLESHQPQHF
NA	NA	16	TRBV19	TRBJ2-6	TGTGCCAGTAGTCCGGAGGGAGGCTCTGGGGCCAACGTCCTGACTTTC	CASSPEGGSGANVLTF
NA	many	12	TRBV20-1	TRBJ1-4	TGCAGTGCCCCGATGGATAATGAAAAACTGTTTTTT	CSAPMDNEKLFF
NA	NA	12	TRBV11-2	TRBJ2-4	TGTGCCAGCAGCTTAGAGGGACCAATTCAGTACTTC	CASSLEGPIQYF
TRBD2	NA	15	TRBV6-1	TRBJ2-3	TGTGCCAGCAGTGGAGATAGCGGGAGCACAGATACGCAGTATTTT	CASSGDSGSTDTQYF
NA	many	18	TRBV4-1	TRBJ1-6	TGCGCCAGCAGCCAAGGAGGGGACTACCCCTCCTATAATTCACCCCTCCACTTT	CASSQGGDYPSYNSPLHF
NA	many	14	TRBV20-1	TRBJ2-2	TGCAGTGCTAGAGATCAAAGGAACACCGGGGAGCTGTTTTTT	CSARDQRNTGELFF